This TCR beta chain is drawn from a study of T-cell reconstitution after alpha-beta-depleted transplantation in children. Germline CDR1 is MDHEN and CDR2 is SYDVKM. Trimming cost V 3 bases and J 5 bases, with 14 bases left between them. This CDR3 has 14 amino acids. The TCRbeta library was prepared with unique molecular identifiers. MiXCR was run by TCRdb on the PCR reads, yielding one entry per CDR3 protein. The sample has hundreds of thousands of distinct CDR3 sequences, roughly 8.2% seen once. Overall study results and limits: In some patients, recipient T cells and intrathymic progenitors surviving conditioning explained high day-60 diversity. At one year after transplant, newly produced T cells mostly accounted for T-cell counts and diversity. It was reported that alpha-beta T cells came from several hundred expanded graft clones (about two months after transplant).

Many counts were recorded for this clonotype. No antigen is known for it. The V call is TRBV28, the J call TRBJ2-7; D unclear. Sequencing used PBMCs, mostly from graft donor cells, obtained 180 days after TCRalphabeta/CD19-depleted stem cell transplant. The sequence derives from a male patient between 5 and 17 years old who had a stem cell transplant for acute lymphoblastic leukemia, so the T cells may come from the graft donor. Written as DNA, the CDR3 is TGTGCCAGCAGTTTGCAGCTAGTTGGACACGAGCAGTACTTC. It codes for CASSLQLVGHEQYF.